Here is one TCR beta chain with its context. The data are from a study of blood T cell repertoires in COVID-19. Produced via immunoSEQ multiplex PCR; TCRdb's table is partial and in-frame only. The table shows roughly 190,000 clones, with about 91% occurring only once. The sequenced material came from PBMCs or T cells enriched from blood (not recorded which). The sequence was collected from a woman in her late teens or twenties who had recovered from COVID-19.

The CDR3 sequence is CASSGQGRSEAFF. CDR3 nucleotides: TGTGCCAGTAGCGGACAGGGAAGATCTGAAGCTTTCTTT. The chain carries TRBV19 and TRBJ1-1; 8 bases match TRBD1. CDR1 is LNHDA and CDR2 is SQIVND in the germline V gene (reference sequence). The CDR3 runs to 13 residues. V shed 6 bases and J 6 bases; nucleotides not matched to a gene: 6. Together with reference TRBV19 and TRBJ1-1, the CDR3 gives the full variable domain: DGGITQSPKYLFRKEGQNVTLSCEQNLNHDAMYWYRQDPGQGLRLIYYSQIVNDFQKGDIAEGYSVSREKKESFPLTVTSAQKNPTAFYLCASSGQGRSEAFFGQGTRLTVV.